The 30 T cell receptor beta chains below come from one sample, sequenced in a study of T-cell memory formation after mild COVID-19 (dated by TCRdb to the early 2020s). Receptors were amplified or captured by 5' RACE. TCRdb names Illumina NovaSeq 6000 as the instrument used. Using fastp at Q25 and MiXCR, TCRdb reprocessed the public reads and kept productive beta chains. One record per CDR3 amino acid sequence lists the most common genes and DNA. The sample table shows 150,000 to 200,000 distinct CDR3 sequences, and roughly 17% are seen once. Around 1.9% of the sample belongs to the ten largest clones. Sequenced: PBMCs or a T cell subset sorted from them (not recorded which). The receptors were sampled from an adult woman who had mild COVID-19 (a few samples of this study predate the infection). The sample titles of this study are shuffled in the database, so cell type and time point are left out; the donor was told from shared clones.

This clonotype was detected a few times. This chain links TRBV20-1 with TRBJ2-3; 11 bases line up with TRBD2. The CDR3 sequence is 15 residues long. CDR1 is DFQATT and CDR2 is SNEGSKA in the germline V gene (reference sequence). J lost 4 bases, V lost 0 bases, and 3 bases had no gene match. CDR3 sequence (DNA): TGCAGTGCTAGAGAGGTTAGCGGGAGGGCAGATACGCAGTATTTT. It yields the protein CSAREVSGRADTQYF.

V usage is TRBV3-1 and J usage is TRBJ2-1, with 8 positions matching TRBD2. V trimming: 0 bases; J trimming: 13 bases; junction bases outside the gene matches: 5. The CDR3 runs 13 residues. Germline lookup yields CDR1 LGHDT and CDR2 YNNKEL (reference sequence). In DNA form, the CDR3 reads TGTGCCAGCAGCCAAGAAGCGGGAGCGGGACAGTTCTTC. Its translation is CASSQEAGAGQFF.

J is TRBJ1-1 and V is TRBV15; D gene ambiguous. The CDR3 consists of 14 residues. With 4 bases removed from V and 3 bases from J, the gap between germline ends came to 12 bases. From germline, CDR1 is LNHNV and CDR2 YYDKDF (reference sequence). Written as DNA, the CDR3 is TGTGCCACCAGCAAGATAGGGTGGGACACTGAAGCTTTCTTT. This encodes CATSKIGWDTEAFF.

The rearrangement links TRBV19 to TRBJ1-1, with D unclear. CDR1 LNHDA and CDR2 SQIVND come from the germline V gene (reference sequence). V was shortened by 4 bases and J by 7 bases, with 13 bases between the two germline ends. The CDR3 loop spans 13 amino acids. CDR3 sequence (DNA): TGTGCCAGTAGTAAAGTCGCGGCATATGAAGCTTTCTTT. Its translation is CASSKVAAYEAFF.

This clonotype was counted many times. The chain recombines TRBV5-1 with TRBJ2-1, with TRBD2 matching over 14 bases. Trimming at V came to 4 bases and at J to 12 bases, leaving 6 bases not matched to a gene. The CDR3 contains 14 residues. Germline V gene sequence: CDR1 SGHRS, CDR2 YFSETQ. The CDR3 sequence: CASSPSGTSGGQFF. Written as DNA, the CDR3 is TGCGCCAGCAGCCCGTCCGGGACTAGCGGGGGGCAGTTCTTC.

This clonotype was detected only a few times. The genes are TRBV2 and TRBJ2-4, with TRBD2 identical over 7 bases. V shed 6 bases and J 8 bases; nucleotides not matched to a gene: 16. CDR3 length equals 16 residues. Germline CDR1 and CDR2: SNHLY and FYNNEI. The CDR3 DNA reads TGTGCCAGCAGCGCTACCTTGGCGGAGGGAGGGCACATTCAGTACTTC. Encoded protein: CASSATLAEGGHIQYF.

This chain links TRBV7-9 with TRBJ1-2, with 9 bases that match TRBD1. Losses at the gene ends were 4 bases for V and 6 bases for J; bases not matched to a gene: 9. Germline assignment: CDR1 SEHNR and CDR2 FQNEAQ (reference sequence). CDR3 size: 15 residues. The CDR3 nucleotides read TGTGCCAGCAGCTCCTCCTATCGGACAGGGGATGGCTACACCTTC. Protein product: CASSSSYRTGDGYTF.

In this sample, this clonotype turned up a few times. The chain recombines TRBV12-3 or TRBV12-4 with TRBJ2-1; a possible D gene is TRBD2 (6 bases). The length of the CDR3 is 15 residues. V was clipped by 3 bases and J by 2 bases, with 11 bases between them. Here the CDR3 reads CASSFRRGPYNEQFF. As DNA, the CDR3 is TGTGCCAGCAGTTTTAGGCGGGGCCCCTACAATGAGCAGTTCTTC.

This rearrangement joins TRBV5-5 to TRBJ1-1; TRBD1 might be the D (5 bases). CDR1 is SGHKS and CDR2 is YYEKEE in the germline V gene (reference sequence). Trimming took 0 bases from V and 8 from J, leaving 17 bases between them. CDR3 size: 15 residues. The CDR3 DNA is TGTGCCAGCAGCTTGGCCCCCGGGACCGCGACCGAAGCTTTCTTT. It translates to CASSLAPGTATEAFF.

In this sample, this clonotype turned up a few times. V usage is TRBV6-5 and J usage is TRBJ1-2; D is ambiguous. V shed 0 bases and J shed 0 bases, with 14 bases lying between them. Germline V CDR1 and CDR2: MNHEY, SVGAGI. The CDR3 runs 17 residues. The CDR3 loop reads CASSYSLRSSANYGYTF. The CDR3 DNA sequence: TGTGCCAGCAGTTACTCTCTGCGGAGTTCTGCTAACTATGGCTACACCTTC.

This clonotype has only a few counts. The chain joins TRBV2 to TRBJ2-7; 8 nucleotides line up with TRBD1. With 5 bases clipped from V and 0 bases from J, the junction kept 3 bases outside the gene matches. Germline CDR1 reads SNHLY; CDR2 reads FYNNEI. This CDR3 comprises 14 residues. This CDR3 reads CASSTQGASYEQYF. CDR3 DNA: TGTGCCAGCAGTACCCAGGGGGCCTCCTACGAGCAGTACTTC. The full variable domain, its missing parts supplied by reference TRBV2 and TRBJ2-7, is EPEVTQTPSHQVTQMGQEVILRCVPISNHLYFYWYRQILGQKVEFLVSFYNNEISEKSEIFDDQFSVERPDGSNFTLKIRSTKLEDSAMYFCASSTQGASYEQYFGPGTRLTVT.

This rearrangement joins TRBV29-1 to TRBJ1-1; D is unclear. Trimming stripped 3 bases from V and 5 bases from J, with 7 bases between. The germline V gene encodes CDR1 SQVTM and CDR2 ANQGSEA. The CDR3 has 11 residues. CDR3: CSVDSGTEAFF. CDR3 coding DNA: TGCAGCGTTGATTCCGGAACTGAAGCTTTCTTT.

The chain links TRBV6-2 or TRBV6-3 to TRBJ2-5; tentatively, D is TRBD2 (6 bases). V was trimmed by 5 bases and J by 1 base, leaving 14 bases between them. The CDR3 runs to 15 residues. Germline V gene data show CDR1 as MNHEY and CDR2 as SVGEGT. As DNA, the CDR3 is TGTGCCAGCAGTACTCGGGACTTTTCCCAAGAGACCCAGTACTTC. It specifies CASSTRDFSQETQYF.

This clonotype was recorded a few times. The V and J genes are TRBV20-1 and TRBJ2-1; possibly TRBD2 for D (5 bases). Trimming shortened V by 6 bases and J by 9 bases, and 18 bases separated the two germline ends. Germline V gene data show CDR1 as DFQATT and CDR2 as SNEGSKA (reference sequence). There are 13 residues in the CDR3. Here the CDR3 reads CSAPGPFRGEQFF. For the CDR3, the DNA is TGCAGTGCCCCTGGACCTTTTCGGGGTGAGCAGTTCTTC.

The sample holds a few counts of this clonotype. This sequence joins TRBV18 and TRBJ1-4; D might be TRBD1 (5 bases). CDR3 size: 16 residues. Germline assignment: CDR1 KGHSH and CDR2 LQKENI. Trimming removed 2 bases at V and 11 bases at J, with 21 bases between. CDR3 residues: CASSPFGTEALRKLFF. Written as DNA, the CDR3 is TGTGCCAGCTCACCATTTGGGACGGAGGCATTACGGAAACTGTTTTTT.

This clonotype was picked up one time. The V call is TRBV19, the J call TRBJ1-1, with 7 bases lining up with TRBD1. CDR1 and CDR2 (germline): LNHDA, SQIVND (reference sequence). This CDR3 has 13 amino acids. Trimming cost V 3 bases and J 6 bases; bases outside gene matches: 4. The DNA for the CDR3 is TGTGCCAGTAGTATTAGGGGGCCTTCTGAAGCTTTCTTT. As protein: CASSIRGPSEAFF.

Only a few counts were recorded for this clonotype. The V call is TRBV7-9, the J call TRBJ2-1; D is undetermined. The CDR3 is made up of 14 amino acids. The germline V and J ends were trimmed by 3 bases and 8 bases, with 14 bases remaining between them. Germline V lookup: CDR1 SEHNR, CDR2 FQNEAQ (reference sequence). The CDR3: CASSFEAFWDEQFF. CDR3 in DNA: TGTGCCAGCAGCTTCGAAGCTTTCTGGGATGAGCAGTTCTTC.

This clonotype was seen a few times. The rearrangement links TRBV7-8 to TRBJ2-1; 10 bases agree with TRBD2. The CDR3 runs to 16 residues. CDR1 SGHVS and CDR2 FQNEAQ come from the germline V gene. V shed 0 bases, J shed 9 bases, and the junction held 8 bases outside the gene matches. CDR3 sequence reads: CASSLARLAGVGEQFF. CDR3 in DNA: TGTGCCAGCAGCTTAGCGCGTCTAGCGGGAGTGGGTGAGCAGTTCTTC.

The V gene is TRBV5-1, the J gene TRBJ2-7; TRBD2 matches at 8 bases. The junction had 6 bases not matched to a gene; V was cut back by 5 bases and J by 5 bases. The length of the CDR3 is 13 residues. From germline, CDR1 is SGHRS and CDR2 YFSETQ. The CDR3 DNA is TGCGCCAGCAGGGCGGGGGGATTGGACGAGCAGTACTTC. Translation: CASRAGGLDEQYF. Variable domain in full (rest from reference TRBV5-1 and TRBJ2-7): KAGVTQTPRYLIKTRGQQVTLSCSPISGHRSVSWYQQTPGQGLQFLFEYFSETQRNKGNFPGRFSGRQFSNSRSEMNVSTLELGDSALYLCASRAGGLDEQYFGPGTRLTVT.

The chain is built from TRBV10-3 and TRBJ2-1, with 14 nucleotides matching TRBD2. Germline loops: CDR1 ENHRY, CDR2 SYGVKD. The junction had 4 bases not matched to a gene; V was cut back by 0 bases and J by 3 bases. CDR3 size: 18 residues. CDR3 sequence reads: CAISESTSGRVVYNEQFF. CDR3 bases: TGTGCCATCAGTGAGTCGACTAGCGGGAGGGTTGTCTACAATGAGCAGTTCTTC.

The genes are TRBV11-2 and TRBJ2-7; 10 bases fit TRBD1. V was pared by 3 bases and J by 4 bases, with 3 bases of the junction left unmatched. CDR3 length equals 14 residues. Germline V lookup: CDR1 SGHAT, CDR2 FQNNGV. The CDR3: CASSFDRGRYEQYF. The DNA for the CDR3 is TGTGCCAGCAGCTTTGACAGGGGGCGTTACGAGCAGTACTTC.

J is TRBJ2-7 and V is TRBV7-2; perhaps TRBD1 as D (5 bases). CDR1 is SGHTA, CDR2 FQGNSA, per germline. Trimming cost V 1 base and J 5 bases, with 15 bases left between them. CDR3 length equals 15 residues. CDR3 protein: CASSLGVLGLDEQYF. DNA of the CDR3: TGTGCCAGCAGCTTAGGTGTGCTGGGGCTGGACGAGCAGTACTTC. Supplemented by reference TRBV7-2 and TRBJ2-7, the full variable domain reads GAGVSQSPSNKVTEKGKDVELRCDPISGHTALYWYRQSLGQGLEFLIYFQGNSAPDKSGLPSDRFSAERTGGSVSTLTIQRTQQEDSAVYLCASSLGVLGLDEQYFGPGTRLTVT.

The chain is built from TRBV29-1 and TRBJ1-5, with 7 bases fitting TRBD1. The CDR3 runs 13 residues. Trimming cost V 6 bases and J 1 base; bases outside gene matches: 3. CDR1 is SQVTM, CDR2 ANQGSEA, per germline. CDR3 sequence reads: CSVATGSNQPQHF. CDR3 nucleotide sequence: TGCAGCGTAGCGACAGGGAGCAATCAGCCCCAGCATTTT.

V usage is TRBV4-1 and J usage is TRBJ2-3; TRBD2 aligns across 10 bases. V shed 0 bases, J shed 4 bases, and the junction held 4 bases outside the gene matches. This CDR3 has 16 residues. CDR1 MGHRA and CDR2 YSYEKL come from the germline V gene. The CDR3 here is CASSQDLAGGADTQYF. The CDR3 DNA follows: TGCGCCAGCAGCCAAGATTTAGCGGGGGGAGCAGATACGCAGTATTTT.

This chain connects TRBV4-1 to TRBJ2-1, with 7 bases identical to TRBD1. Germline values: CDR1 MGHRA, CDR2 YSYEKL. The trim removed 3 bases at V and 4 bases at J, leaving 6 bases unmatched. This CDR3 has 15 amino acids. The CDR3 region has the DNA TGCGCCAGCAGCCAGGGAAGCAGGGGGTACAATGAGCAGTTCTTC. Translating gives CASSQGSRGYNEQFF.

This clonotype was observed a few times. The rearrangement links TRBV12-3 or TRBV12-4 to TRBJ2-1, with 9 bases that match TRBD2. The CDR3 has 18 amino acids. The V gene end was trimmed by 8 bases and the J gene end by 5 bases; junction bases not matched to a gene: 19. For the CDR3, the DNA is TGTGCCAGCCAAAAGGCCCCTGGGGCGGGAGGGCGAAACAATGAGCAGTTCTTC. It is translated as CASQKAPGAGGRNNEQFF.

This clonotype was seen a handful of times. The chain couples TRBV3-1 to TRBJ1-1; D gene uncertain. V lost 3 bases to trimming and J lost 4 bases, with 9 bases between them. This CDR3 region has 13 residues. Germline CDR1 is LGHDT and CDR2 is YNNKEL (reference sequence). The CDR3, as DNA: TGTGCCAGCAGCCAGCCTCCCGGCACTGAAGCTTTCTTT. It is translated as CASSQPPGTEAFF. The variable domain in full, with the rest retrieved from reference TRBV3-1 and TRBJ1-1, is DTAVSQTPKYLVTQMGNDKSIKCEQNLGHDTMYWYKQDSKKFLKIMFSYNNKELIINETVPNRFSPKSPDKAHLNLHINSLELGDSAVYFCASSQPPGTEAFFGQGTRLTVV.

The chain employs TRBV5-1 and TRBJ1-1; 11 bases are a match to TRBD1. CDR1 and CDR2 (germline): SGHRS, YFSETQ. CDR3 size: 16 residues. V gave up 3 bases and J gave up 3 bases; unmatched junction bases: 7. The CDR3 loop is CASSSGTGGLDTEAFF. The CDR3 DNA is TGCGCCAGCAGCTCGGGGACAGGGGGTTTGGACACTGAAGCTTTCTTT.

This clonotype was seen only a few times. The chain recombines TRBV24-1 with TRBJ2-1, with D tentatively TRBD2 (6 bases). CDR3 length equals 15 residues. In germline, CDR1 is KGHDR, CDR2 SFDVKD. Trimming removed 8 bases at V and 2 bases at J, with 15 bases between. In DNA form, the CDR3 reads TGTGCCACCAAACCGACCGGGGGAACCTACAATGAGCAGTTCTTC. Its protein is CATKPTGGTYNEQFF.

The chain links TRBV4-2 to TRBJ2-3, with TRBD2 identical over 8 bases. This CDR3 has 16 residues. Germline lookup yields CDR1 LGHNA and CDR2 YNFKEQ. The V gene end was trimmed by 4 bases and the J gene end by 1 base; junction bases not matched to a gene: 7. The CDR3 sequence: CASSRGLALGTDTQYF. DNA of the CDR3: TGTGCCAGCAGCCGTGGACTAGCCCTGGGCACAGATACGCAGTATTTT.